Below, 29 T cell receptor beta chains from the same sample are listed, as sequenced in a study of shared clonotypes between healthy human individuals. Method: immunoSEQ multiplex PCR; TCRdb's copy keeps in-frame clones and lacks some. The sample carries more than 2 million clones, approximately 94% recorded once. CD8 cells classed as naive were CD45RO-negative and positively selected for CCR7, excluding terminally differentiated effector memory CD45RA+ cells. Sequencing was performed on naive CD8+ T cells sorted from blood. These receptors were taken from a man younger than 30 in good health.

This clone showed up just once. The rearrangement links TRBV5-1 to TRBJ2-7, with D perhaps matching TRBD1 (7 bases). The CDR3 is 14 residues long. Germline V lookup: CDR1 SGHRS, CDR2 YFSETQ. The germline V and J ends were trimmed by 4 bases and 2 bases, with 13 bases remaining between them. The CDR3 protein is CASSRTGLTYEQYF. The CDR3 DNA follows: TGCGCCAGCAGCAGGACAGGACTAACCTACGAGCAGTACTTC.

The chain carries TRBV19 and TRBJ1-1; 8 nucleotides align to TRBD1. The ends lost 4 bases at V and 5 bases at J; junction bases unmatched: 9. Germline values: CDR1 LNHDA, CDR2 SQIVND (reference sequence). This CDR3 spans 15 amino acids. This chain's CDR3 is CASSRRTGRKTEAFF. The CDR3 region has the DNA TGTGCCAGTAGTAGAAGGACAGGGAGGAAAACTGAAGCTTTCTTT.

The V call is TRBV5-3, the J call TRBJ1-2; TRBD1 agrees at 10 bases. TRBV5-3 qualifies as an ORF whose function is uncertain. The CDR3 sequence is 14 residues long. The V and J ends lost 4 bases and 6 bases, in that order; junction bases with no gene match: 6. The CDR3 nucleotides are TGTGCCAGAAGCATAAGACAGGGGGCGCATGGCTACACCTTC. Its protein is CARSIRQGAHGYTF.

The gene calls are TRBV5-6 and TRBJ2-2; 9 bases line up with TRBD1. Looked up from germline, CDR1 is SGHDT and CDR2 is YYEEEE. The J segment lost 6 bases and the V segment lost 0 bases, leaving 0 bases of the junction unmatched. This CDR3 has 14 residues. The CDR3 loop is CASSLGTGAGELFF. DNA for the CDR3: TGTGCCAGCAGCTTGGGGACAGGGGCCGGGGAGCTGTTTTTT. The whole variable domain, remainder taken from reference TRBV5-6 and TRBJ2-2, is DAGVTQSPTHLIKTRGQQVTLRCSPKSGHDTVSWYQQALGQGPQFIFQYYEEEERQRGNFPDRFSGHQFPNYSSELNVNALLLGDSALYLCASSLGTGAGELFFGEGSRLTVL.

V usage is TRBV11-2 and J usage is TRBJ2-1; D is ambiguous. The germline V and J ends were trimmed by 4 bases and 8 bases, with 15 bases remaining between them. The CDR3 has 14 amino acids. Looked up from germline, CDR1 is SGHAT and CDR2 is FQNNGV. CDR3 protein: CASSSSPNRDEQFF. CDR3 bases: TGTGCCAGCAGCTCTTCACCAAACCGGGATGAGCAGTTCTTC. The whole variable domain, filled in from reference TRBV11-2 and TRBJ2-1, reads EAGVAQSPRYKIIEKRQSVAFWCNPISGHATLYWYQQILGQGPKLLIQFQNNGVVDDSQLPKDRFSAERLKGVDSTLKIQPAKLEDSAVYLCASSSSPNRDEQFFGPGTRLTVL.

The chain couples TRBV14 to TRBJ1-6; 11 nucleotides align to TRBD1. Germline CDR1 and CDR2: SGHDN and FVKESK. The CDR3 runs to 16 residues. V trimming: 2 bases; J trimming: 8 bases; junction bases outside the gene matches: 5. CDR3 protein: CASSQRGQGAYSPLHF. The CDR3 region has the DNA TGTGCCAGCAGCCAAAGAGGACAGGGGGCGTATTCACCCCTCCACTTT.

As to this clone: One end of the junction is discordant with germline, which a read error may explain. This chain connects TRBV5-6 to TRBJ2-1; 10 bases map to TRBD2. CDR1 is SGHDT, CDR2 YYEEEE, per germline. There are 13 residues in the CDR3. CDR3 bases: TGTGCCAGCAGCCCGGGAGCGGGGGGGCCGTCAGTCTTC. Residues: CASSPGAGGPSVF.

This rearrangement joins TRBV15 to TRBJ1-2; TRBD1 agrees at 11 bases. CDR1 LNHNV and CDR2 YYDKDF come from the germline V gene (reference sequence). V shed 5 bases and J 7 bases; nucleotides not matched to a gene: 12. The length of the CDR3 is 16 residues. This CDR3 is CATSPTRDRGYGGYTF. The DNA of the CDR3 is TGTGCCACCAGCCCAACTAGGGACAGGGGGTATGGTGGCTACACCTTC.

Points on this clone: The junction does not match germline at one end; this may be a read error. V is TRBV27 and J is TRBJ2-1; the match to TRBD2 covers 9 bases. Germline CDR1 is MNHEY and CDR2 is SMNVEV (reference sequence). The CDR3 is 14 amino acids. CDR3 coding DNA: TGTGCCAGCACATCCCTAGCGGGATACAGTGAGCAGTTCTTC. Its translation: CASTSLAGYSEQFF.

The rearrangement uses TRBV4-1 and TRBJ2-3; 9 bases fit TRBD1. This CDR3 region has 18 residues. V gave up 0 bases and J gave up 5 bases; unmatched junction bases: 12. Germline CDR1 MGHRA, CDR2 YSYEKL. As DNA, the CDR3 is TGCGCCAGCAGCCAAGAGACCTATCCGGGACAGGGAGGAGATACGCAGTATTTT. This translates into CASSQETYPGQGGDTQYF.

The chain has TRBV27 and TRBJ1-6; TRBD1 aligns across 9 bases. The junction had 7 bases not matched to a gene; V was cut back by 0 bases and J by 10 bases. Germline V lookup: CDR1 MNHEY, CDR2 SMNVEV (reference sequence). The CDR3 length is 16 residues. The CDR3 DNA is TGTGCCAGCAGTTTATCTAGGACAGGGGATTGGTCACCCCTCCACTTT. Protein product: CASSLSRTGDWSPLHF.

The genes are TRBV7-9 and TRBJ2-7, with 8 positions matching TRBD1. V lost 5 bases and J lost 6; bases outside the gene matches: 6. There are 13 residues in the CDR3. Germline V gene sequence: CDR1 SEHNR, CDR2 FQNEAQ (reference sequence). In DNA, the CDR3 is TGTGCCAGCAGCCCGAGCAGGGGGCTCGAGCAGTACTTC. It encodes CASSPSRGLEQYF.

The CDR3, as DNA: TGTGCCAGCAGCCTTGACGGGGGCTACAATGAGCAGTTCTTC. Its protein is CASSLDGGYNEQFF. J is TRBJ2-1 and V is TRBV9; D is perhaps TRBD2 (6 bases). Looked up from germline, CDR1 is SGDLS and CDR2 is YYNGEE. Trimming cost V 4 bases and J 3 bases, with 11 bases left between them. There are 14 residues in the CDR3.

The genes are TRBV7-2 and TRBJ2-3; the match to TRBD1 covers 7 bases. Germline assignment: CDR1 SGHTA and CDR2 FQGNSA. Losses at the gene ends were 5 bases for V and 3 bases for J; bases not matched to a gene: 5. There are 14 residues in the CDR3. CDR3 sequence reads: CASSPTGLTDTQYF. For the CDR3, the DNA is TGTGCCAGCAGCCCGACAGGGTTAACAGATACGCAGTATTTT.

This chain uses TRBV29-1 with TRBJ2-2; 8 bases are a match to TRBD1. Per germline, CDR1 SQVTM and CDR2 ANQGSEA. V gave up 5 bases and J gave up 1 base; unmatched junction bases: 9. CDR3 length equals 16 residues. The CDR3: CSVNAGGALNTGELFF. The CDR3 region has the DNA TGCAGCGTTAATGCAGGGGGCGCCCTGAACACCGGGGAGCTGTTTTTT.

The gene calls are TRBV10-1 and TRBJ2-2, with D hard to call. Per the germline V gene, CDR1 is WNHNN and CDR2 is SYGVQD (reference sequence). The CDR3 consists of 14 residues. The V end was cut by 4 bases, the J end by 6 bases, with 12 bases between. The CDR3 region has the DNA TGCGCCAGCAGTGCCCTAAAGATGTCCGGGGAGCTGTTTTTT. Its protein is CASSALKMSGELFF.

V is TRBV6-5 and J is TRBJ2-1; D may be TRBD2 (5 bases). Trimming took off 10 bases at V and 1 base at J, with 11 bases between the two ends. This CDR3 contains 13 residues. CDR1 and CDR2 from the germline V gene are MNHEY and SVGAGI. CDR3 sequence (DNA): TGTGCCACCTCGCCGGGATCCTACAATGAGCAGTTCTTC. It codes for CATSPGSYNEQFF.

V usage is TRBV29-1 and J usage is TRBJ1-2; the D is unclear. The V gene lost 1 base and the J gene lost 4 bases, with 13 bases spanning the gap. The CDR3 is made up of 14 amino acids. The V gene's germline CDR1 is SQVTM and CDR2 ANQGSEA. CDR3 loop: CSVEANGEFYGYTF. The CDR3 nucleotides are TGCAGCGTTGAAGCCAACGGGGAGTTCTATGGCTACACCTTC. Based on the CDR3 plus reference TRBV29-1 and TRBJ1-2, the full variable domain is SAVISQKPSRDICQRGTSLTIQCQVDSQVTMMFWYRQQPGQSLTLIATANQGSEATYESGFVIDKFPISRPNLTFSTLTVSNMSPEDSSIYLCSVEANGEFYGYTFGSGTRLTVV.

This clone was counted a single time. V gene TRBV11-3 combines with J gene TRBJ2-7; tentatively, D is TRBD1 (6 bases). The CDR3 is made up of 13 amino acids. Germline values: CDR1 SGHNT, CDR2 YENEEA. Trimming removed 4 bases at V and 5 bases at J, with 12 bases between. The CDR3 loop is CASSSPDSHEQYF. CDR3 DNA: TGTGCCAGCAGCTCACCGGACAGCCACGAGCAGTACTTC.

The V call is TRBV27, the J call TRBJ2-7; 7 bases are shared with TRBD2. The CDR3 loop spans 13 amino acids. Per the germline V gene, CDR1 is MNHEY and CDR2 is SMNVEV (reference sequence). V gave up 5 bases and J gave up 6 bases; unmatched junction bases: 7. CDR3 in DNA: TGTGCCAGCAGTCCTTGGCGGGGGAGCGAGCAGTACTTC. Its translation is CASSPWRGSEQYF.

The CDR3 DNA reads as TGTGCCAGCAGTCCCATGGGCGGGGGCGAAGAGACCCAGTACTTC. Residues: CASSPMGGGEETQYF. The chain links TRBV27 to TRBJ2-5, with D possibly TRBD2 on 7 matching bases. Germline V gives CDR1 MNHEY, CDR2 SMNVEV (reference sequence). This CDR3 has 15 amino acids. Deletions cut 5 bases from V and 3 bases from J, with 16 bases between.

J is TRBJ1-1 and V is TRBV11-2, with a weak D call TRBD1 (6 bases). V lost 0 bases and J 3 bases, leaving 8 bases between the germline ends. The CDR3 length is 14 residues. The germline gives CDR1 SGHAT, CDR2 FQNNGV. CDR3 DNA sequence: TGTGCCAGCAGCTTAGACGAGGGGGACACTGAAGCTTTCTTT. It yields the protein CASSLDEGDTEAFF.

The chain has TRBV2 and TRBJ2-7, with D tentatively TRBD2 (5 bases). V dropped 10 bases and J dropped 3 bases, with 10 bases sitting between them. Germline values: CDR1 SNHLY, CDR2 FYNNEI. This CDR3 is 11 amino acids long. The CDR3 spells CATFGSYEQYF. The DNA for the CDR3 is TGTGCCACATTTGGGAGCTACGAGCAGTACTTC.

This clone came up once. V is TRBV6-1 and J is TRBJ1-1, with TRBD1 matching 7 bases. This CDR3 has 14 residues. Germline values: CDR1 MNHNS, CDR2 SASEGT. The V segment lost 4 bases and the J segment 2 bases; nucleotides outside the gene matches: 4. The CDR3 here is CASSVGQENTEAFF. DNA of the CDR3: TGTGCCAGCAGTGTTGGACAGGAAAACACTGAAGCTTTCTTT.

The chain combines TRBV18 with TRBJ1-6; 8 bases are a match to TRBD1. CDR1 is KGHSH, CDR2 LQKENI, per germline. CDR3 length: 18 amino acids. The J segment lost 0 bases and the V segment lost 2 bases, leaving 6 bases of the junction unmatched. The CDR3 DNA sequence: TGTGCCAGCTCACCAAGACAGGGGACTTACTCCTATAATTCACCCCTCCACTTT. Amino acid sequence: CASSPRQGTYSYNSPLHF. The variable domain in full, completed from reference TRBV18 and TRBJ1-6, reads NAGVMQNPRHLVRRRGQEARLRCSPMKGHSHVYWYRQLPEEGLKFMVYLQKENIIDESGMPKERFSAEFPKEGPSILRIQQVVRGDSAAYFCASSPRQGTYSYNSPLHFGNGTRLTVT.

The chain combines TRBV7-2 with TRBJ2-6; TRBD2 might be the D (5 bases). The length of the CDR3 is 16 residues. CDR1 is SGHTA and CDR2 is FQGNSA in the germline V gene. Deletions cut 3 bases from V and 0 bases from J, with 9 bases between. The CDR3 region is CASSLGAYSGANVLTF. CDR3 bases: TGTGCCAGCAGCTTGGGAGCCTACTCTGGGGCCAACGTCCTGACTTTC.

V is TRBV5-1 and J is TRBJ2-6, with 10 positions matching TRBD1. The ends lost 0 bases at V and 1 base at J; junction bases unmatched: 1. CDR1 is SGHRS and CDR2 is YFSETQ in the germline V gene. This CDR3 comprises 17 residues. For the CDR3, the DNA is TGCGCCAGCAGCTTGGGGGACAGGGGATCTGGGGCCAACGTCCTGACTTTC. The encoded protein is CASSLGDRGSGANVLTF. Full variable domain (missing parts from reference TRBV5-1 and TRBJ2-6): KAGVTQTPRYLIKTRGQQVTLSCSPISGHRSVSWYQQTPGQGLQFLFEYFSETQRNKGNFPGRFSGRQFSNSRSEMNVSTLELGDSALYLCASSLGDRGSGANVLTFGAGSRLTVL.

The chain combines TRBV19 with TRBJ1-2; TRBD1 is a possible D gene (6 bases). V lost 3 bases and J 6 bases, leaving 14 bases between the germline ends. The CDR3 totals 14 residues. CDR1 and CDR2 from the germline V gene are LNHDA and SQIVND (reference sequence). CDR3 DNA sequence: TGTGCCAGTAGTATGTCGGGGGCTGCTGATGGCTACACCTTC. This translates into CASSMSGAADGYTF. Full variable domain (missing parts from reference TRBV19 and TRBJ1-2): DGGITQSPKYLFRKEGQNVTLSCEQNLNHDAMYWYRQDPGQGLRLIYYSQIVNDFQKGDIAEGYSVSREKKESFPLTVTSAQKNPTAFYLCASSMSGAADGYTFGSGTRLTVV.

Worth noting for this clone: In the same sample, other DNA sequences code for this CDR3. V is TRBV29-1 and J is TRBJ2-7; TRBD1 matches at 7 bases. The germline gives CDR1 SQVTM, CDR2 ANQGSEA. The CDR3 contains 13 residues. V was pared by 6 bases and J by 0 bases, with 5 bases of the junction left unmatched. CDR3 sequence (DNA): TGCAGCGTAGAGACAGGGAGCTCCTACGAGCAGTACTTC. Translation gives CSVETGSSYEQYF.